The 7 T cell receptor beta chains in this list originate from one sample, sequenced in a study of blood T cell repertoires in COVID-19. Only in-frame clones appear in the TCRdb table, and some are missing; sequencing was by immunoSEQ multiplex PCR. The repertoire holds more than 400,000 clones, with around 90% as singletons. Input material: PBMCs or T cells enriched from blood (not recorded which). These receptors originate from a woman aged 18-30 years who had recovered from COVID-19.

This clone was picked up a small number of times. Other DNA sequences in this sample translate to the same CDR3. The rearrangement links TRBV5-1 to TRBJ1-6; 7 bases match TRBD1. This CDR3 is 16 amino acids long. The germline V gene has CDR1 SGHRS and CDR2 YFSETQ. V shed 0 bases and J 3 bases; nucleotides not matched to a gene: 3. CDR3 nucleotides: TGCGCCAGCAGCTTGGCAGGGACAGTCTATAATTCACCCCTCCACTTT. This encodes CASSLAGTVYNSPLHF.

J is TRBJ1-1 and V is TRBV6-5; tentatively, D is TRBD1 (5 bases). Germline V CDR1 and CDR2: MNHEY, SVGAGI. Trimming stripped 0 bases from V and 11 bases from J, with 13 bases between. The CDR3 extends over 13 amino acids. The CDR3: CASSYSRQGTAFF. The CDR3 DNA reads TGTGCCAGCAGTTACTCGAGGCAGGGCACGGCTTTCTTT.

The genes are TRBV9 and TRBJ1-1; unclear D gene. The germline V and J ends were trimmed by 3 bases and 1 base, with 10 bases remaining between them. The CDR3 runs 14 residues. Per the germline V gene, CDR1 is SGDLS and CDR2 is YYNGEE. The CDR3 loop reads CASSAQVSNTEAFF. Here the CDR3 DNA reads TGTGCCAGCAGCGCACAAGTTTCGAACACTGAAGCTTTCTTT.

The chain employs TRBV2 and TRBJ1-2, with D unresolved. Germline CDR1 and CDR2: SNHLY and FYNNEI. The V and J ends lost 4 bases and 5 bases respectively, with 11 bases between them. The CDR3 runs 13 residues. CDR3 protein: CASSGQVGYGYTF. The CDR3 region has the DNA TGTGCCAGCAGTGGGCAGGTCGGTTATGGCTACACCTTC.

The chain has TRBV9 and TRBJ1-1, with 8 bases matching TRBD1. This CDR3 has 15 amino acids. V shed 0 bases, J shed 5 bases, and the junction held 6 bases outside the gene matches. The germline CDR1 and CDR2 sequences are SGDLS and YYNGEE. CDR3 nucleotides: TGTGCCAGCAGCGTAGCTACAGGGGGGAGGACTGAAGCTTTCTTT. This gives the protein CASSVATGGRTEAFF.

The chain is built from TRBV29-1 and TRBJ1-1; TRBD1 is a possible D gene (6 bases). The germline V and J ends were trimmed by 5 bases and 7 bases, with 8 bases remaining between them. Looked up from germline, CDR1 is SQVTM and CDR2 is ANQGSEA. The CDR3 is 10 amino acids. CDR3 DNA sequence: TGCAGCGTTCAGGGGAATGAAGCTTTCTTT. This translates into CSVQGNEAFF.

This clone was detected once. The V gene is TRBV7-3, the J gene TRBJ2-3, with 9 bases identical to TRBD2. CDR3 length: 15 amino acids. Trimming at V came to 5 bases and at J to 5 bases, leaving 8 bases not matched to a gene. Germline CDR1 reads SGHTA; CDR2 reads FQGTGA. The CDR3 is CASSPQAGGRDTQYF. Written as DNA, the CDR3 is TGTGCCAGCAGCCCTCAGGCGGGGGGGAGAGATACGCAGTATTTT.